Below, 28 T cell receptor beta chains from the same sample are listed, as sequenced in a study of sequential checkpoint blockade in melanoma (dated by TCRdb to about 2019). Library creation used the immunoSEQ multiplex PCR assay. As stored in TCRdb, this immuneACCESS dataset retains in-frame rearrangements with V and J assigned. A fraction of the clones does not appear; measured against another copy, unresolved V genes explain less than half of the discrepancy, and the remainder lacks a known reason. This sample lists under 40,000 clones; more than 70% were detected once. The top ten constitute around 12% of the sample. The intended sense of this specimen's treatment or condition label: randomized to nivolumab then ipilimumab (arm A) or the reverse (arm B). The sample in question was CD8+ T cells sorted from blood (inferred from file names), obtained from a patient given nivolumab and ipilimumab in sequence. The receptors here all came from a human donor with melanoma.

The V gene is TRBV7-9, the J gene TRBJ1-1; D gene uncertain. The CDR3 totals 12 residues. Trimming took off 4 bases at V and 3 bases at J, with 6 bases between the two ends. Germline V gene data show CDR1 as SEHNR and CDR2 as FQNEAQ (reference sequence). CDR3 sequence: CASSYGDTEAFF. The CDR3 nucleotides are TGTGCCAGCAGCTATGGAGACACTGAAGCTTTCTTT.

The J gene is TRBJ1-2, the V gene TRBV14, with D possibly TRBD1 on 6 matching bases. CDR3 length: 17 amino acids. Germline assignment: CDR1 SGHDN and CDR2 FVKESK. Trimming pared 2 bases from V and 1 base from J, leaving 17 bases between. The CDR3: CASSQTGQIRFNYGYTF. The CDR3 DNA reads as TGTGCCAGCAGCCAAACGGGACAAATTCGTTTTAACTATGGCTACACCTTC.

The chain carries TRBV10-2 and TRBJ2-7, with D maybe TRBD2 (6 bases). CDR3 length: 15 amino acids. Germline V gives CDR1 WSHSY, CDR2 SAAADI. Trimming left V 3 bases short and J 0 bases short, with 12 bases between. This CDR3 is CASSDPRGSSYEQYF. The CDR3 DNA follows: TGCGCCAGCAGTGATCCGCGGGGTAGCTCCTACGAGCAGTACTTC.

The rearrangement joins TRBV27 to TRBJ1-5; 7 bases match TRBD1. The CDR3 covers 15 residues. From germline, CDR1 is MNHEY and CDR2 SMNVEV (reference sequence). V shed 10 bases, J shed 0 bases, and the junction held 9 bases outside the gene matches. The CDR3 DNA is TGTGCCACCGCGGGAGGGGGCAATAGCAATCAGCCCCAGCATTTT. The encoded protein is CATAGGGNSNQPQHF.

This chain joins TRBV5-1 and TRBJ2-3; 12 bases map to TRBD1. V gave up 7 bases and J gave up 5 bases; unmatched junction bases: 8. The CDR3 loop spans 15 amino acids. Germline V gene lookup returns CDR1 SGHRS and CDR2 YFSETQ. The CDR3 DNA reads TGCGCCAGCGGCCCGGGACAGGGGGCTATAGATACGCAGTATTTT. Its protein is CASGPGQGAIDTQYF. The full variable domain, in which reference TRBV5-1 and TRBJ2-3 provide the parts outside the CDR3, is KAGVTQTPRYLIKTRGQQVTLSCSPISGHRSVSWYQQTPGQGLQFLFEYFSETQRNKGNFPGRFSGRQFSNSRSEMNVSTLELGDSALYLCASGPGQGAIDTQYFGPGTRLTVL.

The table lists this clone with a count of one. Other DNA sequences in the same sample also yield this CDR3. V is TRBV27 and J is TRBJ2-7, with 13 bases fitting TRBD2. J was trimmed by 2 bases and V by 2 bases; bases with no gene match: 0. There are 15 residues in the CDR3. Germline V gene sequence: CDR1 MNHEY, CDR2 SMNVEV (reference sequence). CDR3 in DNA: TGTGCCAGCAGTTTAGGGACTAGCGGGACCTACGAGCAGTACTTC. Translated, it gives CASSLGTSGTYEQYF.

This clone was seen only a few times. This chain joins TRBV7-2 and TRBJ1-5; D gene ambiguous. The germline CDR1 and CDR2 sequences are SGHTA and FQGNSA. The CDR3 sequence is 15 residues long. V was trimmed by 2 bases and J by 5 bases, leaving 13 bases between them. CDR3 in amino acids: CASSLRLGEDQPQHF. The DNA for the CDR3 is TGTGCCAGCAGCTTACGTCTGGGAGAGGATCAGCCCCAGCATTTT.

The V gene is TRBV29-1, the J gene TRBJ1-2, with D perhaps matching TRBD1 (5 bases). Trimming left V 3 bases short and J 6 bases short, with 11 bases between. This CDR3 contains 12 residues. Per the germline V gene, CDR1 is SQVTM and CDR2 is ANQGSEA. In DNA form, the CDR3 reads TGCAGCGTTGACCAGGGTTCGGATGGCTACACCTTC. This sequence encodes CSVDQGSDGYTF.

There are a few counts of this clone. This chain uses TRBV4-2 with TRBJ1-1, with D unclear. This CDR3 region has 14 residues. Germline CDR1 is LGHNA and CDR2 is YNFKEQ. V lost 5 bases and J 1 base, leaving 11 bases between the germline ends. CDR3 nucleotides: TGTGCCAGCAGCTCCAGGACTGGGAACACTGAAGCTTTCTTT. Amino acid sequence: CASSSRTGNTEAFF.

This chain joins TRBV7-9 and TRBJ2-3, with TRBD1 matching over 7 bases. The CDR3 loop spans 17 amino acids. The trim removed 1 base at V and 2 bases at J, leaving 9 bases unmatched. In germline, CDR1 is SEHNR, CDR2 FQNEAQ (reference sequence). The CDR3: CASSLVVKTGNTDTQYF. The CDR3 DNA follows: TGTGCCAGCAGCTTAGTGGTCAAGACAGGGAACACAGATACGCAGTATTTT.

J is TRBJ2-3 and V is TRBV7-8, with D perhaps TRBD2 (6 bases). This CDR3 comprises 15 residues. Germline loops: CDR1 SGHVS, CDR2 FQNEAQ. Trimming took off 7 bases at V and 6 bases at J, with 20 bases between the two ends. The DNA of the CDR3 is TGTGCCAGCACCGCCCCCGGAGTCCGGGGGGATACGCAGTATTTT. Protein: CASTAPGVRGDTQYF.

This chain joins TRBV7-9 and TRBJ2-5; possible D gene TRBD1, 6 bases. V lost 11 bases to trimming and J lost 5 bases, with 18 bases between them. The CDR3 sequence is 13 residues long. Germline V gene data show CDR1 as SEHNR and CDR2 as FQNEAQ (reference sequence). CDR3 DNA: TGTGCCTTAAGGGGGAATAGGGCGGAGACCCAGTACTTC. Translation: CALRGNRAETQYF. Full variable domain (outside the CDR3, taken from reference TRBV7-9 and TRBJ2-5): DTGVSQNPRHKITKRGQNVTFRCDPISEHNRLYWYRQTLGQGPEFLTYFQNEAQLEKSRLLSDRFSAERPKGSFSTLEIQRTEQGDSAMYLCALRGNRAETQYFGPGTRLLVL.

The table lists this clone with a count of one. This chain connects TRBV7-9 to TRBJ2-5; possibly TRBD1 for D (6 bases). With the DNA end fitting TRBJ2-7 better, the J assignment may be wrong. Per the germline V gene, CDR1 is SEHNR and CDR2 is FQNEAQ (reference sequence). The CDR3 consists of 14 residues. The CDR3 spells CASSLDSLSYEQYF. DNA of the CDR3: TGTGCCAGCAGCTTGGACAGCCTCTCCTACGAGCAGTACTTC.

The chain uses TRBV19 and TRBJ1-1; 8 nucleotides agree with TRBD1. Germline V gene sequence: CDR1 LNHDA, CDR2 SQIVND (reference sequence). V shed 3 bases, J shed 6 bases, and the junction held 12 bases outside the gene matches. CDR3 size: 16 residues. The CDR3 is CASSMGRTGFIAEAFF. In DNA, the CDR3 is TGTGCCAGTAGTATGGGGAGGACAGGGTTTATCGCTGAAGCTTTCTTT.

The chain joins TRBV11-2 to TRBJ2-7, with D unclear. V was clipped by 1 base and J by 3 bases, with 7 bases between them. CDR1 is SGHAT and CDR2 is FQNNGV in the germline V gene. The CDR3 spans 13 residues. CDR3 coding DNA: TGTGCCAGCAGCTTAGGGTCAGACTACGAGCAGTACGTC. This translates into CASSLGSDYEQYV.

The V and J genes are TRBV7-9 and TRBJ2-5; 7 positions agree with TRBD1. The V and J ends lost 0 bases and 4 bases, in that order; junction bases with no gene match: 5. Germline-derived CDR1 and CDR2 are SEHNR and FQNEAQ (reference sequence). CDR3 length: 15 amino acids. CDR3: CASSLAPDRAETQYF. CDR3 bases: TGTGCCAGCAGCTTAGCCCCTGACAGGGCAGAGACCCAGTACTTC.

The rearrangement links TRBV11-2 to TRBJ1-2; a possible D gene is TRBD1 (5 bases). Trimming took 0 bases from V and 1 from J, leaving 18 bases between them. Germline CDR1 and CDR2: SGHAT and FQNNGV. The CDR3 is 18 residues long. In DNA form, the CDR3 reads TGTGCCAGCAGCTTAGACTTGGCCGGCAGGGTGAATAACTATGGCTACACCTTC. Its translation: CASSLDLAGRVNNYGYTF.

This clone was counted only a few times. The chain couples TRBV7-9 to TRBJ2-7, with 13 bases fitting TRBD2. CDR1 and CDR2 (germline): SEHNR, FQNEAQ (reference sequence). This CDR3 is built from 15 residues. With 5 bases clipped from V and 5 bases from J, the junction kept 6 bases outside the gene matches. The CDR3 is CASSTLGLAGDEQYF. In DNA form, the CDR3 reads TGTGCCAGCAGCACTTTAGGACTAGCGGGAGACGAGCAGTACTTC.

The rearrangement links TRBV4-1 to TRBJ2-1, with 7 bases matching TRBD2. This CDR3 is built from 15 residues. The V segment lost 1 base and the J segment 8 bases; nucleotides outside the gene matches: 8. CDR1 is MGHRA and CDR2 is YSYEKL in the germline V gene. CDR3 in DNA: TGCGCCAGCAGCCAAGGGGGTCGGGGGGTTGATGAGCAGTTCTTC. It specifies CASSQGGRGVDEQFF.

The V call is TRBV5-6, the J call TRBJ2-5, with D perhaps TRBD2 (6 bases). V was clipped by 1 base and J by 5 bases, with 21 bases between them. Germline values: CDR1 SGHDT, CDR2 YYEEEE. The CDR3 runs 17 residues. The CDR3 DNA follows: TGTGCCAGCAGCTTGTATACCGGGAGTTGGGTCACTGAGACCCAGTACTTC. Its translation is CASSLYTGSWVTETQYF.

This chain's CDR3 is CASGFGTATYQETQYF. The CDR3 coding sequence is TGTGCTAGTGGTTTTGGAACAGCCACGTACCAAGAGACCCAGTACTTC. The rearrangement links TRBV12-5 to TRBJ2-5, with D hard to call. V lost 3 bases, J lost 0 bases, and 14 bases lay in between. The CDR3 spans 16 residues. Germline V gene sequence: CDR1 LGHNT, CDR2 FRNRAP.

This clone was observed a handful of times. The chain has TRBV7-2 and TRBJ2-7; TRBD2 aligns across 8 bases. The CDR3 sequence is 14 residues long. From germline, CDR1 is SGHTA and CDR2 FQGNSA. After removal of 3 bases from V and 2 bases from J, the junction contained 3 bases not matched to a gene. CDR3 residues: CASSFLAGAYEQYF. As DNA, the CDR3 is TGTGCCAGCAGCTTTCTAGCGGGCGCCTACGAGCAGTACTTC.

This clone was recorded only once. The rearrangement links TRBV29-1 to TRBJ1-2; the D is unclear. The CDR3 loop spans 10 amino acids. The germline V gene has CDR1 SQVTM and CDR2 ANQGSEA. Trimming pared 5 bases from V and 8 bases from J, leaving 9 bases between. The DNA of the CDR3 is TGCAGCGTTTATTCGGGGGGCTACACCTTC. Protein sequence: CSVYSGGYTF.

The sample holds one count of this clone. Here the CDR3 reads CASSLGQGADEQYV. CDR3 DNA: TGTGCCAGCAGCCTCGGACAGGGGGCTGACGAGCAGTACGTC. The genes are TRBV6-5 and TRBJ2-7; the match to TRBD1 covers 11 bases. The CDR3 spans 14 residues. The J segment lost 5 bases and the V segment lost 6 bases, leaving 6 bases of the junction unmatched. Germline V gives CDR1 MNHEY, CDR2 SVGAGI.

The chain uses TRBV6-5 and TRBJ2-5; 8 nucleotides match TRBD1. The end of the DNA aligns better with TRBJ2-7, so the J call may be wrong. Looked up from germline, CDR1 is MNHEY and CDR2 is SVGAGI. The CDR3 is 15 residues long. The CDR3 coding sequence is TGTGCCAGCAGCCCCCGACAGGGGCTAACCTACGAGCAGTACTTC. Translated, it gives CASSPRQGLTYEQYF.

This clone occurred a few times. This chain links TRBV28 with TRBJ1-5; D is uncertain. The CDR3 totals 13 residues. Germline V CDR1 and CDR2: MDHEN, SYDVKM. V lost 3 bases and J 3 bases, leaving 6 bases between the germline ends. The CDR3 DNA reads TGTGCCAGCAGTTTTCGGTTCAATCAGCCCCAGCATTTT. Protein sequence: CASSFRFNQPQHF. Combining the CDR3 with reference TRBV28 and TRBJ1-5 gives the whole variable domain DVKVTQSSRYLVKRTGEKVFLECVQDMDHENMFWYRQDPGLGLRLIYFSYDVKMKEKGDIPEGYSVSREKKERFSLILESASTNQTSMYLCASSFRFNQPQHFGDGTRLSIL.

The genes are TRBV4-3 and TRBJ1-1; D remains ambiguous. The CDR3 covers 21 residues. The germline gives CDR1 LGHNA, CDR2 YSLEER. Trimming stripped 1 base from V and 0 bases from J, with 27 bases between. CDR3 in amino acids: CASSQGLIGLTQQKMNTEAFF. In DNA, the CDR3 is TGCGCCAGCAGCCAAGGGCTAATTGGACTTACGCAGCAAAAGATGAACACTGAAGCTTTCTTT.

The chain employs TRBV11-1 and TRBJ1-5, with D uncertain. CDR3 length: 13 residues. Germline CDR1 SGHAT, CDR2 FQDESV (reference sequence). Trimming removed 3 bases from V and 3 bases from J, with 6 bases in between. CDR3: CASSLASNQPQHF. In DNA form, the CDR3 reads TGTGCCAGCAGCTTGGCCTCCAATCAGCCCCAGCATTTT.